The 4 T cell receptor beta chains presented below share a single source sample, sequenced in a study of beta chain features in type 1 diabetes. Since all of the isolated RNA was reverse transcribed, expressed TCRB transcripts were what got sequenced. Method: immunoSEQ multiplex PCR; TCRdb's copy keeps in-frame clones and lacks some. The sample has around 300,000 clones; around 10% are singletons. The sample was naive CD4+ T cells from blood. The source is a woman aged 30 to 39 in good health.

CDR3 coding DNA: TGTGCCAGCAGCTCGACTAGCGGGAGTTGGTACGAGCAGTACTTC. Translating it yields CASSSTSGSWYEQYF. This chain connects TRBV7-2 to TRBJ2-7, with 12 positions matching TRBD2. J lost 4 bases, V lost 4 bases, and 5 bases had no gene match. There are 15 residues in the CDR3. The V gene's germline CDR1 is SGHTA and CDR2 FQGNSA.

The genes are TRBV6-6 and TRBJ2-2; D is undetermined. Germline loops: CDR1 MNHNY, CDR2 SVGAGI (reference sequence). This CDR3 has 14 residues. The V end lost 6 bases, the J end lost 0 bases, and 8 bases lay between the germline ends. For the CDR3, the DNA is TGTGCCAGCAGCCCTAATTCGAACACCGGGGAGCTGTTTTTT. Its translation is CASSPNSNTGELFF.

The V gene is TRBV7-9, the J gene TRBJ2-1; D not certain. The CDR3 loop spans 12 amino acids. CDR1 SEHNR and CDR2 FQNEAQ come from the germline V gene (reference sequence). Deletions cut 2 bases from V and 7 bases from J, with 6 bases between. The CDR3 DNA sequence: TGTGCCAGCAGCTTAAGCCGGAATGAGCAGTTCTTC. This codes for CASSLSRNEQFF.

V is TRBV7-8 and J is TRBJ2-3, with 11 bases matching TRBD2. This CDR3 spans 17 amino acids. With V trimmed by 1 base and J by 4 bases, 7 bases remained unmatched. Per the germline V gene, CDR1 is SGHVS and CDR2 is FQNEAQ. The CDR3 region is CASSLGRGLAGSDTQYF. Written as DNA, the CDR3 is TGTGCCAGCAGCTTAGGACGAGGACTAGCGGGCTCAGATACGCAGTATTTT.